Following are 13 T cell receptor beta chains from one sample sequenced in a study of post-analysis software for immune sequencing data. cDNA libraries for TCR beta contained unique molecular identifiers. TCRdb re-called the PCR reads through MiXCR, storing one row per CDR3 protein. The sample shows roughly 200,000 distinct CDR3 sequences, 25% to 30% of them seen only once. General study results and limits: Patients used a handful of TRBV segments, including TRBV5-6, TRBV5-1 and TRBV20-1, more often than controls.

These TCRs are of unknown antigen specificity. The material sequenced was blood. These receptors were obtained from a girl aged 2 to 17 with multiple sclerosis.

This clonotype was recorded at least ten times. The gene calls are TRBV20-1 and TRBJ2-1; TRBD2 matches 13 bases. With 1 base clipped from V and 3 bases from J, the junction kept 12 bases outside the gene matches. The CDR3 spans 19 residues. Germline CDR1 and CDR2: DFQATT and SNEGSKA (reference sequence). The DNA for the CDR3 is TGCAGTGCTAGAGTATCTGGGACTAGCGGGGTTATAGGCTACAATGAGCAGTTCTTC. Protein product: CSARVSGTSGVIGYNEQFF.

This clonotype was seen a few times. The V gene is TRBV6-6, the J gene TRBJ1-1; no definite D call. With 2 bases removed from V and 1 base from J, the gap between germline ends came to 11 bases. CDR1 MNHNY and CDR2 SVGAGI come from the germline V gene (reference sequence). CDR3 length: 15 amino acids. DNA for the CDR3: TGTGCCAGCAGTTACGGAGAACCATGGAACACTGAAGCTTTCTTT. Translation gives CASSYGEPWNTEAFF.

This clonotype was seen only a few times. The rearrangement links TRBV7-9 to TRBJ1-1; D uncertain. V dropped 6 bases and J dropped 1 base, with 12 bases sitting between them. The CDR3 is 14 residues long. CDR1 and CDR2 from the germline V gene are SEHNR and FQNEAQ (reference sequence). The CDR3: CASSLTRANTEAFF. The DNA for the CDR3 is TGTGCCAGCAGTCTGACCCGGGCGAACACTGAAGCTTTCTTT. Supplemented by reference TRBV7-9 and TRBJ1-1, the full variable domain reads DTGVSQNPRHKITKRGQNVTFRCDPISEHNRLYWYRQTLGQGPEFLTYFQNEAQLEKSRLLSDRFSAERPKGSFSTLEIQRTEQGDSAMYLCASSLTRANTEAFFGQGTRLTVV.

This clonotype was observed at least ten times. The gene calls are TRBV6-2 or TRBV6-3 and TRBJ2-7; TRBD1 agrees at 9 bases. Unmatched junction bases numbered 4, after V lost 2 bases and J lost 2 bases. The germline V gene encodes CDR1 MNHEY and CDR2 SVGEGT. There are 15 residues in the CDR3. The CDR3 is CASSYRTGDTYEQYF. CDR3 DNA: TGTGCCAGCAGTTACCGGACAGGGGATACCTACGAGCAGTACTTC.

At least ten counts were recorded for this clonotype. The chain links TRBV20-1 to TRBJ2-4; D is perhaps TRBD2 (6 bases). Trimming removed 6 bases from V and 0 bases from J, with 12 bases in between. Germline CDR1 and CDR2: DFQATT and SNEGSKA (reference sequence). This CDR3 region has 14 residues. CDR3 region: CSARDSVAKNIQYF. The CDR3 coding sequence is TGCAGTGCCCGGGACTCTGTAGCCAAAAACATTCAGTACTTC.

This clonotype was seen a handful of times. This chain links TRBV5-5 with TRBJ1-1, with D unresolved. The CDR3 is made up of 14 amino acids. The germline V gene encodes CDR1 SGHKS and CDR2 YYEKEE (reference sequence). The V gene lost 4 bases and the J gene lost 4 bases, with 14 bases spanning the gap. CDR3 protein: CASSHPLWGTEAFF. CDR3 nucleotides: TGTGCCAGCAGCCATCCACTTTGGGGCACTGAAGCTTTCTTT.

Comments on this clonotype: This could be a read error, since a much larger clone is one nucleotide away. The chain is built from TRBV20-1 and TRBJ1-2, with D unclear. With 3 bases removed from V and 6 bases from J, the gap between germline ends came to 5 bases. This CDR3 spans 10 amino acids. Germline V gene sequence: CDR1 DFQATT, CDR2 SNEGSKA (reference sequence). The CDR3, as DNA: TGCAGTGCTAGCAACCATGGCTACACCTTC. Encoded protein: CSASNHGYTF.

About this clonotype: This clone may be a read error of a much larger clone one base away. The chain joins TRBV5-1 to TRBJ2-6; D assignment may be TRBD1 or TRBD2 (5 bases each). The CDR3 has 14 amino acids. Germline V CDR1 and CDR2: SGHRS, YFSETQ. CDR3 in DNA: TGCACCAGCAGAGGGAGACAGGGGGCCAACGTCCTGACTTTC. Translation gives CTSRGRQGANVLTF.

In regard to this clonotype: This sequence may be a read error, since a much larger clone differs from it by one base. The gene calls are TRBV6-1 and TRBJ2-7; 11 nucleotides align to TRBD2. This CDR3 is 17 amino acids long. The ends lost 7 bases at V and 7 bases at J; junction bases unmatched: 18. Germline values: CDR1 MNHNS, CDR2 SASEGT. CDR3 amino acids: CASTLGVAGGPRNEQYF. The CDR3, as DNA: TGTGCCAGCACCCTTGGGGTAGCGGGGGGGCCACGGAATGAGCAGTACTTC.

There are many counts of this clonotype. This chain connects TRBV29-1 to TRBJ2-1; 13 nucleotides align to TRBD2. The CDR3 extends over 15 amino acids. Germline-derived CDR1 and CDR2 are SQVTM and ANQGSEA. Trimming removed 6 bases from V and 6 bases from J; junction bases left unmatched: 8. CDR3 loop: CSVGGLAGELNEQFF. Here the CDR3 DNA reads TGCAGCGTGGGTGGACTAGCGGGAGAACTCAATGAGCAGTTCTTC.

Details on this clonotype: A much larger clone differs from this one at a single base, so this may be a read error. The rearrangement joins TRBV7-6 to TRBJ2-1; 13 bases are shared with TRBD2. There are 15 residues in the CDR3. Germline V CDR1 and CDR2: SGHVS, FNYEAQ. V was clipped by 5 bases and J by 10 bases; unmatched bases: 8. CDR3 sequence (DNA): TGTGCCAGCAGCCGGACTAGCGGGAGCTCCTACGAGCAGTTCTTC. As protein: CASSRTSGSSYEQFF.

The rearrangement joins TRBV6-1 to TRBJ2-7; D assignment may be TRBD1 or TRBD2 (5 bases each). CDR3 length: 15 residues. Germline V gene data show CDR1 as MNHNS and CDR2 as SASEGT. Trimming took off 6 bases at V and 7 bases at J, with 22 bases between the two ends. The CDR3 DNA follows: TGTGCCAGCAGCCCCCCTGGGGGTTCCTACAATGAGCAGTACTTC. Amino acids: CASSPPGGSYNEQYF.

This chain links TRBV25-1 with TRBJ1-1; possible D gene TRBD1, 6 bases. V gave up 6 bases and J gave up 6 bases, with 14 bases separating them. Germline V CDR1 and CDR2: MGHDK, SYGVNS. The CDR3 has 13 amino acids. This CDR3 is CASRDRINAEAFF. Written as DNA, the CDR3 is TGTGCCAGCAGGGACAGAATAAACGCTGAAGCTTTCTTT.